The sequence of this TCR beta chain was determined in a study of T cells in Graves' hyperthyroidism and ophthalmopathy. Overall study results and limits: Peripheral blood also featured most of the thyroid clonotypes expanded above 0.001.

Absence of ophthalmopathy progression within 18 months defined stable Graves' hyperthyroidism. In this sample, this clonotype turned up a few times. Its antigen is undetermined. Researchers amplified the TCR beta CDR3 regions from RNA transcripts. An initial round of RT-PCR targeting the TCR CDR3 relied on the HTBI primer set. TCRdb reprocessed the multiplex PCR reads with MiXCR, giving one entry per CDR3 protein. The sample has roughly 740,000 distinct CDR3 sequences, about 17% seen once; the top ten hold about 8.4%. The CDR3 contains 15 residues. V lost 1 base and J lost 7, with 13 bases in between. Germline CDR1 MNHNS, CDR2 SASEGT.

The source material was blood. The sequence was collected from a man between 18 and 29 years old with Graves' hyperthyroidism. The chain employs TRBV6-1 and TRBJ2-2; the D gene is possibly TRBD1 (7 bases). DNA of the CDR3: TGTGCCAGCAGTGAAGGGCAGGGGGGAGTCGGGGAGCTGTTTTTT. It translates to CASSEGQGGVGELFF.